Listed below are T cell receptor beta chains from one sample, sequenced in a study of blood T cell repertoires in COVID-19. TCRdb's table, derived via immunoSEQ multiplex PCR, lists solely in-frame clones and lacks some. The table lists 250,000 or so clones, roughly 84% of them singletons. The sample consisted of PBMCs or T cells enriched from blood (not recorded which). These receptor sequences come from a woman aged 45-65 years who had been exposed to COVID-19. CDR3s include the opening cysteine and the closing phenylalanine or tryptophan. The order of the fields is CDR3 length, V gene, J gene, CDR3 protein.

CDR3 length: 14; V gene: TRBV7-2; J gene: TRBJ2-5; CDR3 protein: CASSKLRGGETQYF
CDR3 length: 16; V gene: TRBV10-3; J gene: TRBJ2-7; CDR3 protein: CAISEEGLAGTYEQYF
CDR3 length: 14; V gene: TRBV3-1/TRBV3-2; J gene: TRBJ1-5; CDR3 protein: CASSPTGQNQPQHF
CDR3 length: 18; V gene: TRBV3-1/TRBV3-2; J gene: TRBJ1-2; CDR3 protein: CASSQDPRGLNVNYGYTF
CDR3 length: 17; V gene: TRBV3-1/TRBV3-2; J gene: TRBJ1-5; CDR3 protein: CASSQGGTGGARQPQHF
CDR3 length: 18; V gene: TRBV19; J gene: TRBJ2-1; CDR3 protein: CASSKGTSGDSSYNEQFF
CDR3 length: 14; V gene: TRBV29-1; J gene: TRBJ2-5; CDR3 protein: CSVESSQGGKTQYF
CDR3 length: 16; V gene: TRBV2; J gene: TRBJ2-7; CDR3 protein: CASSEGGSSSFYEQYF
CDR3 length: 14; V gene: TRBV9; J gene: TRBJ1-6; CDR3 protein: CASSVRQEDSPLHF
CDR3 length: 15; V gene: TRBV13; J gene: TRBJ1-1; CDR3 protein: CASSVGLGGGTEAFF
CDR3 length: 13; V gene: TRBV12-3/TRBV12-4; J gene: TRBJ1-3; CDR3 protein: CASALSSGNTIYF
CDR3 length: 11; V gene: TRBV14; J gene: TRBJ1-1; CDR3 protein: CASSPGGEAFF
CDR3 length: 14; V gene: TRBV10-2; J gene: TRBJ2-3; CDR3 protein: CASSGVGQEDTQYF
CDR3 length: 11; V gene: TRBV19; J gene: TRBJ1-2; CDR3 protein: CASSMRGNSAF
CDR3 length: 14; V gene: TRBV23-1; J gene: TRBJ2-2; CDR3 protein: CASSQLRSTGELFF
CDR3 length: 16; V gene: TRBV4-3; J gene: TRBJ1-2; CDR3 protein: CASSPSPRQASVGYTF
CDR3 length: 15; V gene: TRBV21-1; J gene: TRBJ2-7; CDR3 protein: CASSKRRGGEFEQYF
CDR3 length: 17; V gene: TRBV6-2/TRBV6-3; J gene: TRBJ2-1; CDR3 protein: CASSALRDGGAVNEQFF
CDR3 length: 14; V gene: TRBV5-1; J gene: TRBJ1-1; CDR3 protein: CASSAGQLNTEAFF
CDR3 length: 16; V gene: TRBV5-6; J gene: TRBJ1-2; CDR3 protein: CASRPSTGVFFYGYTF
CDR3 length: 14; V gene: TRBV7-9; J gene: TRBJ2-7; CDR3 protein: CASSSTGRVDEQYF
CDR3 length: 16; V gene: TRBV7-9; J gene: TRBJ2-5; CDR3 protein: CASSSLAGGPLETQYF
CDR3 length: 15; V gene: TRBV5-5; J gene: TRBJ2-1; CDR3 protein: CASSLGSGIYNEQFF
CDR3 length: 13; V gene: TRBV6-4; J gene: TRBJ2-5; CDR3 protein: CASSDGESETQYF
CDR3 length: 15; V gene: TRBV7-2; J gene: TRBJ2-1; CDR3 protein: CASSLGRTGGPEQFF
CDR3 length: 17; V gene: TRBV6-4; J gene: TRBJ1-2; CDR3 protein: CASSERALTGLGYGYTF
CDR3 length: 13; V gene: TRBV7-8; J gene: TRBJ1-1; CDR3 protein: CASSSRGATEAFF
CDR3 length: 15; V gene: TRBV11-2; J gene: TRBJ2-1; CDR3 protein: CASSWTGSTNNEQFF
CDR3 length: 15; V gene: TRBV5-4; J gene: TRBJ1-2; CDR3 protein: CASSTGTAPNYGYTF
CDR3 length: 13; V gene: TRBV7-5; J gene: TRBJ2-1; CDR3 protein: CASLTSGGVVQFF
CDR3 length: 14; V gene: TRBV19; J gene: TRBJ2-5; CDR3 protein: CASSIDRDTETQYF
CDR3 length: 15; V gene: TRBV7-9; J gene: TRBJ1-4; CDR3 protein: CASSYRQGMDEKLFF
CDR3 length: 14; V gene: TRBV21-1; J gene: TRBJ2-5; CDR3 protein: CASNRQGLRETQYF
CDR3 length: 14; V gene: TRBV7-8; J gene: TRBJ2-7; CDR3 protein: CASSPGGRAPEQYF
CDR3 length: 17; V gene: TRBV6-2/TRBV6-3; J gene: TRBJ1-1; CDR3 protein: CASSYSRDRLKNTEAFF
CDR3 length: 16; V gene: TRBV7-2; J gene: TRBJ2-5; CDR3 protein: CASSHRLAGAGETQYF
CDR3 length: 13; V gene: TRBV7-9; J gene: TRBJ1-2; CDR3 protein: CASSGRTGVGYTF
CDR3 length: 15; V gene: TRBV9; J gene: TRBJ1-4; CDR3 protein: CASSVGVGVREKLFF
CDR3 length: 15; V gene: TRBV5-4; J gene: TRBJ2-4; CDR3 protein: CASSGRIGTKNIQYF
CDR3 length: 15; V gene: TRBV6-2/TRBV6-3; J gene: TRBJ2-2; CDR3 protein: CASSYYGDMGGELFF
CDR3 length: 15; V gene: TRBV3-1/TRBV3-2; J gene: TRBJ2-1; CDR3 protein: CASSQDGGPENEQFF
CDR3 length: 15; V gene: TRBV7-3; J gene: TRBJ2-2; CDR3 protein: CASREGGVNTGELFF
CDR3 length: 13; V gene: TRBV25-1; J gene: TRBJ1-4; CDR3 protein: CASSGEVEEKLFF
CDR3 length: 13; V gene: TRBV21-1; J gene: TRBJ2-5; CDR3 protein: CAMSRLAAETQYF
CDR3 length: 12; V gene: TRBV29-1; J gene: TRBJ1-1; CDR3 protein: CSVGGPFTEAFF
CDR3 length: 15; V gene: TRBV24-1; J gene: TRBJ2-4; CDR3 protein: CATSDSASNRGIQYF
CDR3 length: 15; V gene: TRBV5-4; J gene: TRBJ2-1; CDR3 protein: CASSQRQGAYNEQFF
CDR3 length: 16; V gene: TRBV7-2; J gene: TRBJ2-5; CDR3 protein: CASSLEQGGGRETQYF
CDR3 length: 15; V gene: TRBV24-1; J gene: TRBJ2-1; CDR3 protein: CATSDPSEGLGEQFF
CDR3 length: 13; V gene: TRBV28; J gene: TRBJ2-5; CDR3 protein: CASSPSERETQYF
CDR3 length: 14; V gene: TRBV7-8; J gene: TRBJ2-5; CDR3 protein: CASSSTTAQETQYF
CDR3 length: 15; V gene: TRBV5-5; J gene: TRBJ1-1; CDR3 protein: CASSGSQGASTEAFF
CDR3 length: 14; V gene: TRBV5-1; J gene: TRBJ2-7; CDR3 protein: CASSPGTLLSEQYF
CDR3 length: 13; V gene: TRBV29-1; J gene: TRBJ2-1; CDR3 protein: CSVEAGFYNEQFF
CDR3 length: 15; V gene: TRBV6-2/TRBV6-3; J gene: TRBJ2-1; CDR3 protein: CASSYSRRGANEQFF
CDR3 length: 17; V gene: TRBV7-2; J gene: TRBJ1-5; CDR3 protein: CASSLAWRPTSNQPQHF
CDR3 length: 18; V gene: TRBV30; J gene: TRBJ2-3; CDR3 protein: CAWSSGVKLALSTDTQYF
CDR3 length: 16; V gene: TRBV5-4; J gene: TRBJ2-5; CDR3 protein: CASSPGLAGYQETQYF